The rows below give T cell receptor beta chains drawn from one sample of a study of blood T cell repertoires in COVID-19. The assay was immunoSEQ multiplex PCR, and TCRdb's table has in-frame clones only and misses some. The top ten clones hold more than 1% of a sample with around 250,000 clones, around 93% of them seen once. Sequencing was done on a sample of PBMCs or T cells enriched from blood (not recorded which). These receptors all stem from a human donor in a cohort exposed to, infected with or recovered from COVID-19 (not recorded which). The donor label of this sample is uncertain. Each CDR3 is given with its conserved first and last residue. The D gene is left open where the match is weak. Only some rows state a clone size, as once, few, many or a class for expanded clones.

CASSHRGVVNTEAFF	TGTGCCAGCAGCCATCGGGGGGTGGTGAACACTGAAGCTTTCTTT	-	-	TRBV7-9	TRBJ1-1
CASRGRQGLFYEQYF	TGTGCCAGCAGGGGGAGGCAGGGTCTCTTCTACGAGCAGTACTTC	-	-	TRBV2	TRBJ2-7
CSASNLLAGGLSTDTQYF	TGCAGTGCTAGTAACTTGCTAGCGGGGGGCCTAAGCACAGATACGCAGTATTTT	-	TRBD2	TRBV20-1	TRBJ2-3
CASSPGTGSGNTIYF	TGTGCCAGCAGCCCCGGGACAGGCTCTGGAAACACCATATATTTT	-	TRBD1	TRBV5-4	TRBJ1-3
CASSAPRDRVRYGYTF	TGTGCCAGCAGCGCTCCCAGGGACAGGGTCCGGTATGGCTACACCTTC	-	TRBD1	TRBV9	TRBJ1-2
CASSQDRGSEAFF	TGCGCCAGCAGCCAAGATCGGGGGTCTGAAGCTTTCTTT	-	-	TRBV4-3	TRBJ1-1
CASSLEGGGAADTQYF	TGTGCCAGCAGCTTGGAAGGCGGGGGGGCCGCGGATACGCAGTATTTT	-	TRBD2	TRBV5-6	TRBJ2-3
CASSWGPGNEQFF	TGTGCCAGCAGCTGGGGGCCTGGGAATGAGCAGTTCTTC	-	-	TRBV5-4	TRBJ2-1
CASSSPSGAYNEQFF	TGTGCCAGCAGTTCTCCCAGCGGGGCGTACAATGAGCAGTTCTTC	-	TRBD2	TRBV6-5	TRBJ2-1
CASSLQGVGSYEQYF	TGTGCCAGCAGTTTACAGGGGGTGGGCTCCTACGAGCAGTACTTC	-	TRBD1	TRBV27	TRBJ2-7
CASSSHGQGPRGGSPLHF	TGTGCCAGCAGCTCACACGGACAGGGTCCGAGGGGGGGTTCACCCCTCCACTTT	-	TRBD1	TRBV5-5	TRBJ1-6
CASSLNPGTNYGYTF	TGTGCCAGCAGTCTCAACCCCGGGACAAACTATGGCTACACCTTC	-	-	TRBV27	TRBJ1-2
CASSLLDRGDTEAFF	TGTGCCAGCAGCTTATTAGACAGGGGAGACACTGAAGCTTTCTTT	-	TRBD1	TRBV7-9	TRBJ1-1
CASSRQGVYGYTF	TGTGCCAGCAGTAGGCAGGGGGTCTATGGCTACACCTTC	-	TRBD1	TRBV25-1	TRBJ1-2
CASSYSKGANYGYTF	TGTGCCAGCAGTTACTCGAAGGGGGCTAACTATGGCTACACCTTC	-	-	TRBV6-5	TRBJ1-2
CASSPGDRTYEQYF	TGCGCCAGCAGCCCTGGGGACAGGACGTACGAGCAGTACTTC	once	TRBD1	TRBV4-1	TRBJ2-7
CASSTEGGGPDTQYF	TGTGCCAGTAGTACGGAGGGCGGGGGACCAGATACGCAGTATTTT	once	TRBD2	TRBV19	TRBJ2-3